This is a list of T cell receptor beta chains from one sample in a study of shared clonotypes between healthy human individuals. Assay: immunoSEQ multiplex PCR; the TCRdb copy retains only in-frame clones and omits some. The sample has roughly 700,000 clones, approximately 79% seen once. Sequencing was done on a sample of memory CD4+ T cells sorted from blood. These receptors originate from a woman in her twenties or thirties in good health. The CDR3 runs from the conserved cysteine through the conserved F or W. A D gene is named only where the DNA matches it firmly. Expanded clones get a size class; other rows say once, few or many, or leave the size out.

TGTGCCAGCAGTTTAATGGCGGGGTATACGCAGTATTTT | CASSLMAGYTQYF | TRBV27 | . | . | TRBJ2-3
TGTGCCAGCATCTTCTCCGGGACAGGCGATCAGCCCCAGCATTTT | CASIFSGTGDQPQHF | TRBV28 | TRBD1 | few | TRBJ1-5
TGTGCCAGCAGCTTACAGGGAGGGGTGAATGAAAAACTGTTTTTT | CASSLQGGVNEKLFF | TRBV7-2 | . | . | TRBJ1-4
TGCGCCAGCAGCCCAGGCAGGCAGGGGCAGCCCCAGCATTTT | CASSPGRQGQPQHF | TRBV10-2 | . | . | TRBJ1-5
TGTGCCAGCAGTGACCCCGGGACTAGCGCCAATGAGCAGTTCTTC | CASSDPGTSANEQFF | TRBV25-1 | TRBD2 | . | TRBJ2-1
TGTGCCAGCAGTGCGGGGAAAGTTGTTCGGAGTAGCAATCAGCCCCAGCATTTT | CASSAGKVVRSSNQPQHF | TRBV2 | . | . | TRBJ1-5
TGTGCCAGCAGTTCTGCCGACTTCTTCCCTGGGAGCTCCTACGAGCAGTACTTC | CASSSADFFPGSSYEQYF | TRBV27 | . | few | TRBJ2-7
TGTGCCTGGAGCCGCCCCAATCAGCCCCAGCATTTT | CAWSRPNQPQHF | TRBV30 | . | . | TRBJ1-5
TGCGCCAGCAGCTTGACGGATTTGGACAATGAGCAGTTCTTC | CASSLTDLDNEQFF | TRBV5-1 | . | . | TRBJ2-1
TGTGCCAGAATCACGAGCGGGCCCGGGAGGGACTATGGCTACACCTTC | CARITSGPGRDYGYTF | TRBV5-3 | . | once | TRBJ1-2
TGTGCCAGCTCACCGACAGGATTCATCAGCACCCAGCATTTT | CASSPTGFISTQHF | TRBV18 | . | . | TRBJ1-5
TGTGCCAGCAGCTTGGGTCTACAGCAAGAGACCCAGTACTTC | CASSLGLQQETQYF | TRBV5-4 | . | once | TRBJ2-5
TGTGCCAGCAGCTTGGAGCCAGCGAACACCGGGGAGCTGTTTTTT | CASSLEPANTGELFF | TRBV5-4 | . | . | TRBJ2-2
TGTGCCAGCATTGCTACAGGGTCTGGAAACACCATATATTTT | CASIATGSGNTIYF | TRBV6-6 | . | . | TRBJ1-3
TGTGCCAGCAGCCCCCGACACGGCCCTTATACGCAGTATTTT | CASSPRHGPYTQYF | TRBV14 | . | . | TRBJ2-3
TGTGCCAGTACTAGTTCCATTGCGCCCAATGAGCAGTTCTTC | CASTSSIAPNEQFF | TRBV19 | . | . | TRBJ2-1
TGTGCCAGCAGCAGTGGGGGGAACCGCATGAACACTGAAGCTTTCTTT | CASSSGGNRMNTEAFF | TRBV5-4 | . | once | TRBJ1-1
TGCGCCAGCATGAAGACAGGGGGAATCTACAATGAGCAGTTCTTC | CASMKTGGIYNEQFF | TRBV5-1 | TRBD1 | . | TRBJ2-1
TGTGCCAGCAGTTTACAAAACCATGAGCAGTTCTTC | CASSLQNHEQFF | TRBV28 | . | few | TRBJ2-1
TGTGCCAGCAATACTCCAGACTCCTACGAGCAGTACTTC | CASNTPDSYEQYF | TRBV28 | . | once | TRBJ2-7
TGTGCCAGCAGTTCCGCCGGGAGGTACAATGAGCAGTTCTTC | CASSSAGRYNEQFF | TRBV5-4 | TRBD2 | . | TRBJ2-1
TGTGCCAGCAACCGGGACAGGGGGCAAGGTGAAAAACTGTTTTTT | CASNRDRGQGEKLFF | TRBV2 | TRBD1 | few | TRBJ1-4
TGCGCCAGCAGCCCCGCGGACAGGGCAGGCTATGGCTACACCTTC | CASSPADRAGYGYTF | TRBV5-1 | TRBD1 | . | TRBJ1-2
TGCGCCAGCAGCTTTGATGGGTCCGACTACACTGAAGCTTTCTTT | CASSFDGSDYTEAFF | TRBV5-1 | . | . | TRBJ1-1
TGTGCCAGCAGTTCCCCCGGGACTAGCTTATACAATGAGCAGTTCTTC | CASSSPGTSLYNEQFF | TRBV28 | TRBD2 | . | TRBJ2-1
TGTGCCTGGAGCACCGGGGAGCTGTTTTTT | CAWSTGELFF | TRBV30 | . | . | TRBJ2-2
TGTGCCAGCAGACTGAGGGGGGAGCTGTTTTTT | CASRLRGELFF | TRBV28 | . | . | TRBJ2-2
TGTGCCAGCAGTTACGGTCGTTCCCACACTGAAGCTTTCTTT | CASSYGRSHTEAFF | TRBV6-5 | . | . | TRBJ1-1
TGTGCCAGCAGCCAAGGGGCTGAAGCTTTCTTT | CASSQGAEAFF | TRBV6-5 | . | few | TRBJ1-1
TGTGCCAGCTCCCTAGCGGGAGGGCCCGACGAGCAGTACTTC | CASSLAGGPDEQYF | TRBV19 | TRBD2 | many | TRBJ2-7
TGTGCCAGCTACCCAAGGGGGGGAGGTGAGCAGTTCTTC | CASYPRGGGEQFF | TRBV5-4 | . | . | TRBJ2-1
TGTGCCAGCAGTTTACTGACATTGGTGAACACTGAAGCTTTCTTT | CASSLLTLVNTEAFF | TRBV28 | . | once | TRBJ1-1
TGTGCCAGCTCACCGGGCAGGTCCACAGATACGCAGTATTTT | CASSPGRSTDTQYF | TRBV18 | . | once | TRBJ2-3
TGTGCCAGCAGCCCCCAGACGGGAGAGACCCAGTACTTC | CASSPQTGETQYF | TRBV7-2 | . | . | TRBJ2-5
TGTGCCAGCAGCAAAAGCGCGTTTCGGGAAAAACTGTTTTTT | CASSKSAFREKLFF | TRBV21-1 | . | few | TRBJ1-4